The T cell receptor beta chain under discussion was sequenced for a study of T-cell memory formation after mild COVID-19 (dated by TCRdb to the early 2020s). Context from the whole study: TCR sequence clusters from the two donors were largely donor specific. Longitudinal TCRalpha and TCRbeta repertoire sequencing tracked T-cell clones expanding and contracting after mild COVID-19 in a couple of donors. Two young, previously healthy adult volunteers made up the cohort, one male and one female. Broader findings and caveats from the paper: The study covered only a couple of mild cases, and larger cohorts including severe cases with pre-infection samples were considered necessary. Clones that contracted from day 15 to 85 showed balanced CD4/CD8 phenotypes, whereas a second wave of clones that expanded from day 15 to 37 leaned towards CD4+. Contracting CD4+ clones turned up mainly in the CM and EM memory subsets, whereas EMRA was where CD8+ clones were enriched. SARS-CoV-2 specificity was not confirmed for the second-wave clones peaking on day 37. Some responding clones were detected in pre-infection memory, which suggested that pre-existing cross-reactive memory T cells had joined the SARS-CoV-2 response.

Ficoll-Paque density gradient centrifugation was the method used to isolate PBMCs. These reads were obtained on an Illumina NovaSeq 6000. TCRalpha and TCRbeta cDNA libraries were built by 5'RACE with constant-segment primers, adding sample barcodes and unique molecular identifiers. Trizol reagent was used to extract RNA from every sample. Libraries were amplified in two PCR steps, with a second sample barcode and Illumina TruSeq adapters added in the second step. The libraries were sequenced on an Illumina NovaSeq using 2 x 150 bp paired-end reads. Per the original workflow: With migec v1.2.7, reads were demultiplexed and then collapsed into UMI-guided consensus sequences. With mixcr v2.1.11, UMI consensuses were aligned to TRA and TRB V and J templates and assembled into clonotypes. A clonotype was counted as expanded or contracted only if both edgeR and NoisET called the change significant, with noise models trained on biological replicates. For edgeR calls, the thresholds were a false discovery rate-adjusted p below 0.01 and a log2 fold-change of 1. As an exploratory analysis of dynamics, PCA with hierarchical clustering was applied to max-normalized trajectories of the 1000 most abundant clonotypes. Separately sequenced CD4+ and CD8+ repertoires were used to assign a CD4 or CD8 phenotype to each responding clone. TCRdb redid the processing of the public reads, applying fastp at Q25 and MiXCR, and retained in-frame beta chains. Rows merge per CDR3 protein into single entries with the most common DNA and genes. What appears here as the V and J calls and clone size reflects TCRdb's work, not the paper's. This sample gives more than 110,000 distinct CDR3 sequences in total; around 25% of them show up just once. In total, the top ten clones hold about 24% of the sample.

A note on this clonotype: No cognate antigen has been identified for it. No much larger clone is present one base from it, and per-base qualities are unavailable.

This receptor was taken from an adult woman who had mild COVID-19 (a few samples of this study predate the infection). The sample titles of this study are shuffled in the database, so cell type and time point are left out; the donor was told from shared clones. Sequencing input: PBMCs or a T cell subset sorted from them (not recorded which).

The CDR3 corresponds to CASSDVDGFSTDTQYF. In nucleotides, the sequence is TGTGCCAGCAGTGATGTCGACGGTTTTAGCACAGATACGCAGTATTTT. The chain uses TRBV6-1 and TRBJ2-3; the D gene identity is not certain. The CDR3 measures 16 amino acids from cysteine to phenylalanine. The read is trimmed to its CDR3 DNA, 48 bases read in frame from base 1. The germline ends are 13 bases apart after V is trimmed by 3 bases and J by 0 bases. Based on the germline V gene, the CDR1 and CDR2 sequences are MNHNS and SASEGT.